Each of the 27 T cell receptor beta chains below was sequenced from the same sample in a study of control samples from healthy donors and cancer patients (TCRdb year 2020). Preparation of the library involved the immunoSEQ multiplex PCR assay. The table was pulled from immuneACCESS by TCRdb, which kept in-frame rearrangements only. Such tables lose some clones; where checked, under half of the loss comes from unresolved V genes, and the rest has no known cause. For this sample there are roughly 160,000 clones; 70% to 90% appear just once. The ten largest clonotypes hold around 5% of the sample. The material sequenced was blood. Source of these receptors: a woman aged 25 to 45 in good health.

In its sample, this clone was seen once. The rearrangement uses TRBV7-9 and TRBJ1-4, with D possibly matching TRBD1 (5 bases). Germline V lookup: CDR1 SEHNR, CDR2 FQNEAQ (reference sequence). The CDR3 extends over 14 amino acids. Trimming removed 6 bases at V and 8 bases at J, with 16 bases between. The CDR3, as DNA: TGTGCCAGCAGTCCCGTGGTAAGGGACGAAAAACTGTTTTTT. Translation gives CASSPVVRDEKLFF.

This rearrangement joins TRBV7-9 to TRBJ2-7; no clear D gene. Looked up from germline, CDR1 is SEHNR and CDR2 is FQNEAQ (reference sequence). The CDR3 extends over 13 amino acids. Trimming removed 2 bases from V and 2 bases from J, with 7 bases in between. The CDR3 sequence is CASSLIGPYEQYF. In DNA, the CDR3 is TGTGCCAGCAGCTTAATCGGTCCCTACGAGCAGTACTTC.

The chain recombines TRBV9 with TRBJ2-3; D ambiguous. Between the trimmed V and J ends, which lost 0 bases and 8 bases, there was a span of 13 bases. In germline, CDR1 is SGDLS, CDR2 YYNGEE. The CDR3 loop spans 14 amino acids. The chain's CDR3 is CASSVAPATGTQYF. The CDR3, as DNA: TGTGCCAGCAGCGTAGCCCCGGCCACGGGTACGCAGTATTTT.

This chain uses TRBV3-1 (or the pseudogene TRBV3-2) with TRBJ2-6, with D perhaps TRBD2 (6 bases). V was clipped by 0 bases and J by 3 bases, with 12 bases between them. Per germline, CDR1 LGHDT and CDR2 YNNKEL (reference sequence). The CDR3 has 17 amino acids. CDR3 region: CASSQDPGGRGANVLTF. Written as DNA, the CDR3 is TGTGCCAGCAGCCAAGATCCTGGAGGGCGTGGGGCCAACGTCCTGACTTTC.

This chain uses TRBV4-1 with TRBJ2-5, with TRBD1 as a possible D gene (6 bases). The CDR3 totals 14 residues. CDR1 and CDR2 from the germline V gene are MGHRA and YSYEKL. V was cut by 4 bases and J by 7 bases, with 16 bases left in between. DNA of the CDR3: TGCGCCAGCAGCCCCAGGAAGGGGGTCGGGACCCAGTACTTC. Translation: CASSPRKGVGTQYF.

The chain combines TRBV7-2 with TRBJ1-2, with D possibly matching TRBD1 (6 bases). Deletions cut 3 bases from V and 5 bases from J, with 19 bases between. The CDR3 sequence is 16 residues long. The V gene's germline CDR1 is SGHTA and CDR2 FQGNSA. CDR3 sequence: CASSLSSGQQSYGYTF. CDR3 in DNA: TGTGCCAGCAGCTTGAGCTCAGGACAGCAAAGTTATGGCTACACCTTC.

This rearrangement joins TRBV6-5 to TRBJ1-1; D may be TRBD1 (6 bases). From germline, CDR1 is MNHEY and CDR2 SVGAGI. V lost 5 bases and J lost 14, with 27 bases in between. The CDR3 length is 15 residues. CDR3 region: CASSTLPGAPSPAFF. CDR3 bases: TGTGCCAGCAGTACCCTCCCGGGGGCGCCTAGCCCAGCCTTCTTT.

This chain joins TRBV7-9 and TRBJ2-7; 12 positions agree with TRBD2. Per germline, CDR1 SEHNR and CDR2 FQNEAQ (reference sequence). The length of the CDR3 is 15 residues. The V gene end was trimmed by 3 bases and the J gene end by 9 bases; junction bases not matched to a gene: 9. The CDR3, as DNA: TGTGCCAGCAGCTTCCAACGACTAGCGGGAGCTGTGCAGTACTTC. It encodes CASSFQRLAGAVQYF.

The J gene is TRBJ2-2, the V gene TRBV10-2; D is unclear. The CDR3 covers 11 residues. CDR1 and CDR2 from the germline V gene are WSHSY and SAAADI. Trimming stripped 8 bases from V and 6 bases from J, with 7 bases between. CDR3 amino acids: CASVEAGELFF. The CDR3 DNA follows: TGCGCCAGCGTAGAGGCCGGGGAGCTGTTTTTT.

The J gene is TRBJ2-7, the V gene TRBV4-2; 12 bases map to TRBD2. Germline CDR1 is LGHNA and CDR2 is YNFKEQ. The ends lost 3 bases at V and 3 bases at J; junction bases unmatched: 6. The CDR3 has 16 residues. Here the CDR3 DNA reads TGTGCCAGCAGCCAGCGGACTAGCGGGAACATCTACGAGCAGTACTTC. Protein sequence: CASSQRTSGNIYEQYF.

This clone appeared a few times. This sample includes further DNA sequences coding for the same CDR3. The chain links TRBV5-6 to TRBJ1-2; 9 bases align to TRBD1. CDR3 length: 13 amino acids. V dropped 4 bases and J dropped 6; count of bases not matched to a gene: 4. CDR1 and CDR2 from the germline V gene are SGHDT and YYEEEE. CDR3 bases: TGTGCCAGCAGCCTTAGACAGGGGGATGGCTACACCTTC. Translating it yields CASSLRQGDGYTF.

V and J are TRBV29-1 and TRBJ1-1; 7 bases fit TRBD1. The CDR3 spans 13 residues. The junction had 6 bases not matched to a gene; V was cut back by 7 bases and J by 1 base. Germline lookup yields CDR1 SQVTM and CDR2 ANQGSEA. In nucleotides, the CDR3 is TGCAGCGGACAGGGATCATGGAACACTGAAGCTTTCTTT. Protein product: CSGQGSWNTEAFF.

This clone has only a few counts. The V and J genes are TRBV6-4 and TRBJ2-2; D may be TRBD1 or TRBD2 (5 bases each). The CDR3 runs 14 residues. Germline CDR1 reads MRHNA; CDR2 reads SNTAGT. V was shortened by 0 bases and J by 3 bases, with 5 bases between the two germline ends. This CDR3 reads CASSDSGHTGELFF. The CDR3 DNA is TGTGCCAGCAGTGACTCGGGACACACCGGGGAGCTGTTTTTT.

The chain joins TRBV5-1 to TRBJ1-2; a weak D match, TRBD1 (5 bases). Trimming cost V 4 bases and J 2 bases, with 9 bases left between them. Germline V lookup: CDR1 SGHRS, CDR2 YFSETQ. This CDR3 is built from 13 residues. CDR3 in DNA: TGCGCCAGCAGCCCCGGGACCAACTATGGCTACACCTTC. As protein: CASSPGTNYGYTF.

The rearrangement links TRBV19 to TRBJ2-1; TRBD1 matches 10 bases. Trimming removed 7 bases from V and 1 base from J; junction bases left unmatched: 7. The CDR3 sequence is 16 residues long. Per the germline V gene, CDR1 is LNHDA and CDR2 is SQIVND (reference sequence). The CDR3 reads CASTSTGGLSYNEQFF. In DNA form, the CDR3 reads TGTGCCAGTACCTCGACAGGGGGCCTGTCCTACAATGAGCAGTTCTTC.

The rearrangement joins TRBV11-3 to TRBJ2-2, with a tentative D call TRBD2 (5 bases). Germline CDR1 reads SGHNT; CDR2 reads YENEEA. Deletions cut 4 bases from V and 5 bases from J, with 11 bases between. The CDR3 sequence is 14 residues long. The CDR3 region has the DNA TGTGCCAGCAGCTCCGGGATGGGGACCGGGGAGCTGTTTTTT. Amino acids: CASSSGMGTGELFF. The variable domain in full, with the rest retrieved from reference TRBV11-3 and TRBJ2-2, is EAGVVQSPRYKIIEKKQPVAFWCNPISGHNTLYWYLQNLGQGPELLIRYENEEAVDDSQLPKDRFSAERLKGVDSTLKIQPAELGDSAVYLCASSSGMGTGELFFGEGSRLTVL.

This clone was seen a single time. The V and J genes are TRBV12-3 or TRBV12-4 and TRBJ2-7; the D gene could be TRBD1 or TRBD2 (6 bases each). Deletions cut 5 bases from V and 6 bases from J, with 11 bases between. This CDR3 comprises 12 residues. CDR3 region: CASSPGGLEQYV. CDR3 coding DNA: TGTGCCAGCAGTCCCGGGGGCCTCGAGCAGTACGTC.

This chain connects TRBV6-4 to TRBJ1-1; 7 bases are shared with TRBD1. V trimming: 6 bases; J trimming: 3 bases; junction bases outside the gene matches: 4. This CDR3 contains 13 residues. From germline, CDR1 is MRHNA and CDR2 SNTAGT. The CDR3 DNA sequence: TGTGCCAGCAGACACGGACAGGACACTGAAGCTTTCTTT. Amino acid sequence: CASRHGQDTEAFF.

The chain joins TRBV2 to TRBJ2-6; 7 positions match TRBD2. V was clipped by 8 bases and J by 4 bases; unmatched bases: 8. Germline CDR1 and CDR2: SNHLY and FYNNEI. The CDR3 consists of 15 residues. The CDR3 DNA reads as TGTGCCAGCGATCGCGGGAGAACCGGGGCCAACGTCCTGACTTTC. This codes for CASDRGRTGANVLTF.

The V gene is TRBV7-8, the J gene TRBJ1-5; D remains unclear. Germline CDR1 and CDR2: SGHVS and FQNEAQ. This CDR3 comprises 15 residues. V gave up 5 bases and J gave up 1 base, with 12 bases separating them. CDR3 sequence reads: CASSPFPRSNQPQHF. CDR3 coding DNA: TGTGCCAGCAGCCCGTTCCCTCGGAGCAATCAGCCCCAGCATTTT.

The chain employs TRBV6-4 and TRBJ2-7; D remains unclear. The V and J ends lost 7 bases and 5 bases respectively, with 21 bases between them. Germline values: CDR1 MRHNA, CDR2 SNTAGT. The CDR3 length is 15 residues. The CDR3 coding sequence is TGTGCCAGCATCCCCAGACCACCTCCAGGAAACGAGCAGTACTTC. Protein: CASIPRPPPGNEQYF.

J is TRBJ2-3 and V is TRBV4-1; no firm D call. V gave up 1 base and J gave up 5 bases, with 13 bases separating them. CDR3 size: 15 residues. The germline gives CDR1 MGHRA, CDR2 YSYEKL. The CDR3 here is CASSQALVPGDTQYF. The CDR3 DNA follows: TGCGCCAGCAGCCAAGCACTCGTTCCGGGAGATACGCAGTATTTT.

This chain connects TRBV4-1 to TRBJ2-3, with D hard to call. V gave up 1 base and J gave up 4 bases, with 9 bases separating them. Germline-derived CDR1 and CDR2 are MGHRA and YSYEKL. The CDR3 loop spans 14 amino acids. CDR3 DNA: TGCGCCAGCAGCCAAGTTCGAAACCCAGATACGCAGTATTTT. Translating it yields CASSQVRNPDTQYF.

The chain joins TRBV24-1 to TRBJ1-2; 9 bases align to TRBD1. CDR1 is KGHDR, CDR2 SFDVKD, per germline. Trimming cost V 0 bases and J 2 bases; bases outside gene matches: 9. The CDR3 spans 18 residues. The CDR3 is CATSDLLRTGALNYGYTF. The DNA of the CDR3 is TGTGCCACCAGTGATTTGCTGCGGACAGGGGCCTTAAACTATGGCTACACCTTC.

The chain is built from TRBV25-1 and TRBJ2-6; D not resolved. Germline loops: CDR1 MGHDK, CDR2 SYGVNS. V gave up 6 bases and J gave up 4 bases, with 10 bases separating them. There are 14 residues in the CDR3. In nucleotides, the CDR3 is TGTGCCAGCAGAAGTGACGCGGGGGCCAACGTCCTGACTTTC. Translation: CASRSDAGANVLTF.

This chain links TRBV19 with TRBJ2-2, with 10 bases that match TRBD2. In germline, CDR1 is LNHDA, CDR2 SQIVND (reference sequence). Trimming cost V 7 bases and J 7 bases; bases outside gene matches: 6. This CDR3 comprises 14 residues. CDR3 bases: TGTGCCAGTAAAACTAGCGGGGTGGGCGGGGAGCTGTTTTTT. Its protein product is CASKTSGVGGELFF. Full variable domain (rest looked up from reference TRBV19 and TRBJ2-2): DGGITQSPKYLFRKEGQNVTLSCEQNLNHDAMYWYRQDPGQGLRLIYYSQIVNDFQKGDIAEGYSVSREKKESFPLTVTSAQKNPTAFYLCASKTSGVGGELFFGEGSRLTVL.

The CDR3 sequence: CASSPIQGATEAFF. For the CDR3, the DNA is TGTGCCAGCAGCCCCATTCAGGGGGCTACTGAAGCTTTCTTT. The chain uses TRBV6-5 and TRBJ1-1; TRBD1 agrees at 8 bases. V dropped 6 bases and J dropped 5; count of bases not matched to a gene: 8. Looked up from germline, CDR1 is MNHEY and CDR2 is SVGAGI. The CDR3 is 14 residues long.